These 24 T cell receptor beta chains were all obtained from the same sample, sequenced in a study of OX40 agonist ivuxolimab in advanced cancers. This table comes from immunoSEQ multiplex PCR, and its TCRdb copy is limited to in-frame clones, with some not included. Among approximately 74,000 clones listed, more than 65% were seen once. The material sequenced was CD4+ or CD8+ T cells sorted from blood, taken in a trial of the OX40 agonist ivuxolimab. The receptors come from an adult with an advanced solid tumor such as melanoma, head and neck, liver or kidney cancer.

This chain joins TRBV10-3 and TRBJ2-7, with D possibly TRBD2 on 5 matching bases. V lost 3 bases, J lost 0 bases, and 12 bases lay in between. Germline V gene lookup returns CDR1 ENHRY and CDR2 SYGVKD. The CDR3 is made up of 15 amino acids. CDR3 amino acids: CAISDPDGNSYEQYV. The CDR3 region has the DNA TGTGCCATCAGTGACCCGGACGGGAACTCCTACGAGCAGTACGTC.

The V call is TRBV15, the J call TRBJ2-4; D call uncertain. Germline V CDR1 and CDR2: LNHNV, YYDKDF (reference sequence). Trimming removed 0 bases at V and 0 bases at J, with 9 bases between. The CDR3 contains 16 residues. CDR3 loop: CATSREVYLAKNIQYF. CDR3 DNA sequence: TGTGCCACCAGCAGAGAAGTGTATCTAGCCAAAAACATTCAGTACTTC.

This clone was picked up a small number of times. The V call is TRBV6-4, the J call TRBJ1-5; D gene ambiguous. The CDR3 sequence is 14 residues long. Germline values: CDR1 MRHNA, CDR2 SNTAGT. The V end lost 4 bases, the J end lost 2 bases, and 9 bases lay between the germline ends. CDR3 nucleotide sequence: TGTGCCAGCAGTGCCAGCCCGGGCAATCAGCCCCAGCATTTT. It encodes CASSASPGNQPQHF.

The CDR3 loop is CASSSGPLNQPQHF. The CDR3 DNA reads as TGTGCCAGCAGCTCGGGACCGTTGAATCAGCCCCAGCATTTT. The V call is TRBV7-9, the J call TRBJ1-5; D may be TRBD1 (5 bases). The CDR3 runs to 14 residues. Germline V gives CDR1 SEHNR, CDR2 FQNEAQ (reference sequence). Trimming removed 4 bases from V and 4 bases from J, with 11 bases in between.

In this sample, this clone turned up once. The J gene is TRBJ2-5, the V gene TRBV9; the match to TRBD2 covers 7 bases. J was trimmed by 0 bases and V by 4 bases; bases with no gene match: 15. CDR1 and CDR2 (germline): SGDLS, YYNGEE. This CDR3 is 18 amino acids long. The CDR3 sequence: CASSLNLAVPDHQETQYF. As DNA, the CDR3 is TGTGCCAGCAGCCTCAACCTAGCGGTCCCGGACCACCAAGAGACCCAGTACTTC.

The chain links TRBV5-4 to TRBJ1-5; D perhaps matches TRBD1 (5 bases). V gave up 4 bases and J gave up 9 bases, with 26 bases separating them. This CDR3 has 17 residues. CDR1 is SGHNT and CDR2 is YYREEE in the germline V gene (reference sequence). The CDR3 coding sequence is TGTGCCAGCAGCCGACGCCTTCGGGTAGGGGTTAAAGGGCCCCAGCATTTT. It translates to CASSRRLRVGVKGPQHF. Looking up the rest from reference TRBV5-4 and TRBJ1-5 gives the full variable domain: ETGVTQSPTHLIKTRGQQVTLRCSSQSGHNTVSWYQQALGQGPQFIFQYYREEENGRGNFPPRFSGLQFPNYSSELNVNALELDDSALYLCASSRRLRVGVKGPQHFGDGTRLSIL.

The V gene is TRBV14, the J gene TRBJ2-7; D gene unclear. V was cut by 4 bases and J by 4 bases, with 8 bases left in between. Germline V gives CDR1 SGHDN, CDR2 FVKESK. The CDR3 is 12 residues long. The DNA for the CDR3 is TGTGCCAGCAGCCCCAGTGGTTACGAGCAGTACGTC. This codes for CASSPSGYEQYV.

The genes are TRBV19 and TRBJ1-3; D is unresolved. The germline V and J ends were trimmed by 7 bases and 0 bases, with 13 bases remaining between them. CDR1 LNHDA and CDR2 SQIVND come from the germline V gene (reference sequence). This CDR3 is 15 amino acids long. Here the CDR3 reads CASTYRRGSGNTIYF. The CDR3 DNA reads TGTGCCAGTACCTATCGACGGGGCTCTGGAAACACCATATATTTT.

The V and J genes are TRBV18 and TRBJ1-2, with 9 bases matching TRBD1. CDR3 length: 15 amino acids. Germline CDR1 reads KGHSH; CDR2 reads LQKENI. J was trimmed by 5 bases and V by 6 bases; bases with no gene match: 10. The CDR3 DNA sequence: TGTGCCAGCTCGCAGGGGACAGGGCAAGGGTATGGCTACACCTTC. Protein product: CASSQGTGQGYGYTF.

The J gene is TRBJ1-2, the V gene TRBV11-2, with 9 nucleotides matching TRBD1. J gave up 0 bases and V 4 bases, and 9 bases lay outside the gene matches. Germline V gene data show CDR1 as SGHAT and CDR2 as FQNNGV. The length of the CDR3 is 17 residues. The CDR3 DNA follows: TGTGCCAGCAGCTCGGGGACAGGGACTCGAGCTAACTATGGCTACACCTTC. Encoded protein: CASSSGTGTRANYGYTF.

The chain employs TRBV10-1 and TRBJ1-5, with D uncertain. Germline CDR1 reads WNHNN; CDR2 reads SYGVQD (reference sequence). The V end was cut by 2 bases, the J end by 4 bases, with 9 bases between. The CDR3 length is 14 residues. CDR3 residues: CASSESPRNQPQHF. The CDR3 bases are TGCGCCAGCAGTGAGAGCCCCAGGAATCAGCCCCAGCATTTT.

This chain connects TRBV19 to TRBJ2-2, with D possibly being TRBD1 or TRBD2 (5 bases each). The length of the CDR3 is 16 residues. Trimming pared 9 bases from V and 0 bases from J, leaving 17 bases between. CDR1 is LNHDA and CDR2 is SQIVND in the germline V gene (reference sequence). CDR3 sequence: CASSLWGIANTGELFF. The CDR3 nucleotides read TGTGCCAGCTCGCTATGGGGGATCGCGAACACCGGGGAGCTGTTTTTT.

This chain links TRBV5-1 with TRBJ2-7; 8 nucleotides match TRBD2. J gave up 5 bases and V 0 bases, and 7 bases lay outside the gene matches. Germline assignment: CDR1 SGHRS and CDR2 YFSETQ. The CDR3 loop spans 15 amino acids. Written as DNA, the CDR3 is TGCGCCAGCAGCTTGGCGGGGGGGCCTCTGGACGAGCAGTACGTC. The encoded protein is CASSLAGGPLDEQYV.

V and J are TRBV5-6 and TRBJ2-1; D call uncertain. CDR1 SGHDT and CDR2 YYEEEE come from the germline V gene. The V end lost 1 base, the J end lost 0 bases, and 11 bases lay between the germline ends. The CDR3 consists of 16 residues. In DNA form, the CDR3 reads TGTGCCAGCAGCTTGTGGGCAGTGAGCTCCTACAATGAGCAGTTCTTC. Translating gives CASSLWAVSSYNEQFF. Variable domain in full (rest from reference TRBV5-6 and TRBJ2-1): DAGVTQSPTHLIKTRGQQVTLRCSPKSGHDTVSWYQQALGQGPQFIFQYYEEEERQRGNFPDRFSGHQFPNYSSELNVNALLLGDSALYLCASSLWAVSSYNEQFFGPGTRLTVL.

The V call is TRBV9, the J call TRBJ2-2, with no clear D. CDR1 and CDR2 from the germline V gene are SGDLS and YYNGEE. Trimming cost V 0 bases and J 2 bases, with 5 bases left between them. This CDR3 has 14 residues. This CDR3 reads CASSVAVNTGELFF. Written as DNA, the CDR3 is TGTGCCAGCAGCGTAGCGGTAAACACCGGGGAGCTGTTTTTT.

CDR3 bases: TGTGCCACCAGGGAACCGCTCCAGACTTCACCCCTCCACTTT. Translation gives CATREPLQTSPLHF. The chain couples TRBV15 to TRBJ1-6; no reliable D call. CDR1 LNHNV and CDR2 YYDKDF come from the germline V gene (reference sequence). CDR3 length: 14 amino acids. V was shortened by 6 bases and J by 9 bases, with 15 bases between the two germline ends.

The chain links TRBV5-8 to TRBJ2-7, with D tentatively TRBD1 (5 bases). Trimming removed 1 base from V and 7 bases from J, with 12 bases in between. CDR1 SGHTS and CDR2 YDEGEE come from the germline V gene. The CDR3 runs 13 residues. CDR3 protein: CASSLKAGREQYF. DNA of the CDR3: TGTGCCAGCAGCTTGAAAGCAGGGCGGGAGCAGTACTTC.

V usage is TRBV27 and J usage is TRBJ2-7, with D perhaps TRBD1 or TRBD2 (5 bases each). The CDR3 extends over 13 amino acids. Trimming cost V 3 bases and J 3 bases, with 9 bases left between them. Germline lookup yields CDR1 MNHEY and CDR2 SMNVEV (reference sequence). The CDR3 reads CASSLRGSYEQYV. The CDR3 bases are TGTGCCAGCAGTTTGAGGGGCAGCTACGAGCAGTACGTC.

CDR3 sequence (DNA): TGTGCCAGCAGTTACCCGGGACAGGGCTCACCCCTCCACTTT. As protein: CASSYPGQGSPLHF. This chain joins TRBV6-5 and TRBJ1-6, with TRBD1 matching 9 bases. There are 14 residues in the CDR3. The ends lost 2 bases at V and 10 bases at J; junction bases unmatched: 3. Germline CDR1 and CDR2: MNHEY and SVGAGI.

The chain has TRBV5-1 and TRBJ1-1; TRBD1 agrees at 7 bases. The V segment lost 7 bases and the J segment 1 base; nucleotides outside the gene matches: 10. The V gene's germline CDR1 is SGHRS and CDR2 YFSETQ. The CDR3 has 15 amino acids. In nucleotides, the CDR3 is TGCGCCAGCGGTCCCAGTAGACAGGGGAACACTGAAGCTTTCTTT. This gives the protein CASGPSRQGNTEAFF.

CDR3 coding DNA: TGTGCCAGCACCCCTCACGCCCAGACAAATGAAAAACTGTTTTTT. Its protein is CASTPHAQTNEKLFF. This chain uses TRBV25-1 with TRBJ1-4; no clear D. This CDR3 region has 15 residues. Looked up from germline, CDR1 is MGHDK and CDR2 is SYGVNS. V was pared by 7 bases and J by 5 bases, with 17 bases between.

The chain joins TRBV4-3 to TRBJ2-7, with D perhaps matching TRBD2 (5 bases). The length of the CDR3 is 13 residues. Trimming took 1 base from V and 3 from J, leaving 7 bases between them. CDR1 is LGHNA, CDR2 YSLEER, per germline. The CDR3 loop is CASSQAGNYEQYF. In DNA, the CDR3 is TGCGCCAGCAGCCAAGCCGGGAACTACGAGCAGTACTTC.

V gene TRBV28 combines with J gene TRBJ1-2, with TRBD1 matching over 7 bases. CDR1 MDHEN and CDR2 SYDVKM come from the germline V gene. This CDR3 comprises 13 residues. V gave up 3 bases and J gave up 2 bases; unmatched junction bases: 0. CDR3 in DNA: TGTGCCAGCAGTTTGGACAGGAACTATGGCTACACCTTC. Protein product: CASSLDRNYGYTF.

CDR3 loop: CASSYSGRSSYEQYF. The CDR3 DNA reads TGTGCCAGCAGTTACTCTGGCAGAAGCTCCTACGAGCAGTACTTC. The chain joins TRBV6-5 to TRBJ2-7; D not certain. The CDR3 totals 15 residues. Trimming pared 0 bases from V and 0 bases from J, leaving 9 bases between. Germline V gene sequence: CDR1 MNHEY, CDR2 SVGAGI.